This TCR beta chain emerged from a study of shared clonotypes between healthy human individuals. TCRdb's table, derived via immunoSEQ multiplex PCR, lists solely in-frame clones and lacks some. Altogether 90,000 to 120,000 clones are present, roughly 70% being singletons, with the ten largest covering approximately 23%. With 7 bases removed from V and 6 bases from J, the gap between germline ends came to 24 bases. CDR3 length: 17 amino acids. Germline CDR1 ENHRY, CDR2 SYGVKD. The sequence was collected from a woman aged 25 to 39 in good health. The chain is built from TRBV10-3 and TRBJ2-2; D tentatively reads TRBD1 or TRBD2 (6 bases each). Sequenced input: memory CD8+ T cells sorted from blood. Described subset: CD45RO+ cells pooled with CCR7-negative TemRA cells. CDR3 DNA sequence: TGTGCCATCAACCCCCAGGGGCAGCGGGTGTCACCCGGGGAGCTGTTTTTT. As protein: CAINPQGQRVSPGELFF.